The 24 T cell receptor beta chains below come from one sample, sequenced in a study of T-cell reconstitution after alpha-beta-depleted transplantation in children. Unique molecular identifiers were incorporated when the TCRbeta library was constructed. TCRdb re-derived calls from the PCR reads in MiXCR, one entry per CDR3 protein. The table lists some 350,000 distinct CDR3 sequences, 10% of them singletons. The material sequenced was PBMCs from the stem cell graft donor, taken from the stem cell graft. These receptors were taken from a human donor who donated a stem cell graft to a child with acute lymphoblastic leukemia.

About this clonotype itself: A much larger clone is a single base away; this may be a read error. The rearrangement joins TRBV28 to TRBJ2-1, with 14 bases that match TRBD2. After removal of 6 bases from V and 9 bases from J, the junction contained 10 bases not matched to a gene. The CDR3 spans 16 residues. From germline, CDR1 is MDHEN and CDR2 SYDVKM. DNA of the CDR3: TGTGCCAGCAGCGTAGCGACTAGCGGGAGGGTGACTGAGCAGTTCTTC. Its translation is CASSVATSGRVTEQFF.

The CDR3 sequence: CSASNSGKNYNEQFF. The CDR3 nucleotides read TGCAGTGCTAGTAATAGCGGGAAAAATTACAATGAGCAGTTCTTC. V is TRBV20-1 and J is TRBJ2-1; 8 bases are a match to TRBD2. The germline V gene encodes CDR1 DFQATT and CDR2 SNEGSKA (reference sequence). V shed 3 bases, J shed 4 bases, and the junction held 8 bases outside the gene matches. The CDR3 is 15 amino acids.

V usage is TRBV12-3 or TRBV12-4 and J usage is TRBJ1-2; 7 bases align to TRBD1. The CDR3 consists of 13 residues. J gave up 6 bases and V 6 bases, and 7 bases lay outside the gene matches. For the CDR3, the DNA is TGTGCCAGCAGCCTGATGGGACAGAATGGCTACACCTTC. As protein: CASSLMGQNGYTF.

This clonotype showed up just a few times. V gene TRBV7-9 combines with J gene TRBJ1-2; tentatively, D is TRBD1 (5 bases). V lost 3 bases and J lost 2, with 13 bases in between. The CDR3 has 15 amino acids. CDR1 is SEHNR, CDR2 FQNEAQ, per germline (reference sequence). CDR3 residues: CASSFPGTPNYGYTF. The CDR3 nucleotides read TGTGCCAGCAGCTTCCCGGGGACGCCCAACTATGGCTACACCTTC. The variable domain in full, completed from reference TRBV7-9 and TRBJ1-2, reads DTGVSQNPRHKITKRGQNVTFRCDPISEHNRLYWYRQTLGQGPEFLTYFQNEAQLEKSRLLSDRFSAERPKGSFSTLEIQRTEQGDSAMYLCASSFPGTPNYGYTFGSGTRLTVV.

This clonotype was recorded a few times. V usage is TRBV6-2 or TRBV6-3 and J usage is TRBJ1-5; a possible D gene is TRBD1 (5 bases). V was pared by 6 bases and J by 6 bases, with 12 bases between. Germline V CDR1 and CDR2: MNHEY, SVGEGT. The CDR3 runs 13 residues. In DNA form, the CDR3 reads TGTGCCAGCAGCCCAGGCACAGGTCAGCCCCAGCATTTT. Protein product: CASSPGTGQPQHF.

The rearrangement links TRBV4-3 to TRBJ2-3; D may correspond to TRBD1 or TRBD2 (5 bases each). CDR1 is LGHNA, CDR2 YSLEER, per germline. CDR3 length: 16 amino acids. The germline V and J ends were trimmed by 0 bases and 0 bases, with 10 bases remaining between them. The CDR3 loop reads CASSQEGTTSTDTQYF. CDR3 DNA sequence: TGCGCCAGCAGCCAAGAGGGGACCACCAGCACAGATACGCAGTATTTT.

This clonotype came up many times. In DNA form, the CDR3 reads TGTGCCAGCACCCACCGGGACAGTTCCACAGATACGCAGTATTTT. It yields the protein CASTHRDSSTDTQYF. V is TRBV7-9 and J is TRBJ2-3; 7 positions agree with TRBD1. CDR1 and CDR2 (germline): SEHNR, FQNEAQ (reference sequence). The CDR3 sequence is 15 residues long. V shed 7 bases, J shed 2 bases, and the junction held 9 bases outside the gene matches.

CDR3 loop: CASSLESGRGGTGELFF. In DNA form, the CDR3 reads TGCGCCAGCAGCCTTGAAAGCGGGAGGGGTGGCACCGGGGAGCTGTTTTTT. V and J are TRBV4-3 and TRBJ2-2, with 10 bases fitting TRBD2. The junction had 9 bases not matched to a gene; V was cut back by 4 bases and J by 4 bases. The germline gives CDR1 LGHNA, CDR2 YSLEER. The CDR3 loop spans 17 amino acids.

J is TRBJ2-5 and V is TRBV29-1; tentatively, D is TRBD1 (6 bases). CDR1 is SQVTM and CDR2 is ANQGSEA in the germline V gene. This CDR3 is built from 13 residues. Trimming took 4 bases from V and 3 from J, leaving 12 bases between them. The CDR3 nucleotides are TGCAGCGTTGCCGGACAGTACAAAGAGACCCAGTACTTC. Translating it yields CSVAGQYKETQYF.

This clonotype was counted a few times. This chain joins TRBV7-8 and TRBJ2-1, with TRBD2 as a possible D gene (6 bases). The germline V gene encodes CDR1 SGHVS and CDR2 FQNEAQ. The CDR3 sequence is 15 residues long. Trimming took 3 bases from V and 5 from J, leaving 14 bases between them. CDR3 sequence: CASSFDSGYDNEQFF. In nucleotides, the CDR3 is TGTGCCAGCAGCTTCGATAGCGGTTATGACAATGAGCAGTTCTTC. Drawing the rest from reference TRBV7-8 and TRBJ2-1, the complete variable domain is GAGVSQSPRYKVAKRGQDVALRCDPISGHVSLFWYQQALGQGPEFLTYFQNEAQLDKSGLPSDRFFAERPEGSVSTLKIQRTQQEDSAVYLCASSFDSGYDNEQFFGPGTRLTVL.

The rearrangement joins TRBV4-3 to TRBJ2-4, with D possibly matching TRBD2 (6 bases). Germline V lookup: CDR1 LGHNA, CDR2 YSLEER. There are 14 residues in the CDR3. With 1 base removed from V and 8 bases from J, the gap between germline ends came to 12 bases. CDR3 sequence: CASSQGLVSDIQYF. CDR3 bases: TGCGCCAGCAGCCAAGGACTAGTTTCCGACATTCAGTACTTC.

This clonotype was found a few times. The rearrangement uses TRBV5-6 and TRBJ1-4; 8 bases agree with TRBD1. Germline trimming cut 1 base from V and 4 bases from J; bases unmatched to any gene: 12. Germline V gives CDR1 SGHDT, CDR2 YYEEEE. The CDR3 sequence is 18 residues long. The CDR3 sequence is CASSLSAGGFGYNEKLFF. As DNA, the CDR3 is TGTGCCAGCAGCTTGTCGGCAGGGGGCTTCGGTTATAATGAAAAACTGTTTTTT.

In this sample, this clonotype turned up a few times. The chain has TRBV12-3 or TRBV12-4 and TRBJ1-2; D remains ambiguous. This CDR3 is built from 11 residues. The V end lost 3 bases, the J end lost 7 bases, and 6 bases lay between the germline ends. The CDR3 bases are TGTGCCAGCAGTTTCTCTGGTGGCTACACCTTC. The encoded protein is CASSFSGGYTF.

The chain couples TRBV7-2 to TRBJ1-1; D ambiguous. V lost 1 base and J lost 2, with 5 bases in between. Germline V gene data show CDR1 as SGHTA and CDR2 as FQGNSA. The CDR3 loop spans 13 amino acids. The CDR3 bases are TGTGCCAGCAGCTTAGTAACCAACACTGAAGCTTTCTTT. It yields the protein CASSLVTNTEAFF.

This clonotype showed up just a few times. The chain is built from TRBV20-1 and TRBJ2-3, with 7 bases lining up with TRBD2. The CDR3 is 13 amino acids. The germline CDR1 and CDR2 sequences are DFQATT and SNEGSKA (reference sequence). With V trimmed by 1 base and J by 8 bases, 6 bases remained unmatched. The CDR3 here is CSARVGGRATQYF. The CDR3 DNA is TGCAGTGCTAGAGTGGGAGGGAGAGCTACGCAGTATTTT.

This clonotype has more than one count but fewer than ten. V is TRBV18 and J is TRBJ2-7; TRBD1 agrees at 7 bases. Germline V lookup: CDR1 KGHSH, CDR2 LQKENI. J gave up 5 bases and V 3 bases, and 4 bases lay outside the gene matches. The length of the CDR3 is 13 residues. The CDR3 spells CASSPGQIDEQYF. In DNA form, the CDR3 reads TGTGCCAGCTCACCGGGACAGATCGACGAGCAGTACTTC.

This clonotype was recorded many times. J is TRBJ1-2 and V is TRBV7-9; 10 positions match TRBD1. After removal of 4 bases from V and 6 bases from J, the junction contained 5 bases not matched to a gene. The CDR3 covers 14 residues. Germline-derived CDR1 and CDR2 are SEHNR and FQNEAQ (reference sequence). DNA for the CDR3: TGTGCCAGCAGCTGGGACAGGGGCTATAATGGCTACACCTTC. It translates to CASSWDRGYNGYTF.

The chain employs TRBV4-3 and TRBJ2-4; D is ambiguous. The germline V and J ends were trimmed by 0 bases and 6 bases, with 15 bases remaining between them. Germline loops: CDR1 LGHNA, CDR2 YSLEER. The CDR3 extends over 16 amino acids. The CDR3 region is CASSQDGVGYRNIQYF. For the CDR3, the DNA is TGCGCCAGCAGCCAAGATGGGGTGGGATACAGAAACATTCAGTACTTC.

The chain recombines TRBV20-1 with TRBJ2-5, with TRBD2 as a possible D gene (6 bases). The CDR3 totals 15 residues. V was clipped by 2 bases and J by 3 bases, with 16 bases between them. The germline V gene has CDR1 DFQATT and CDR2 SNEGSKA (reference sequence). The CDR3 sequence is CSARPPHRGEETQYF. CDR3 nucleotides: TGCAGTGCTAGACCCCCACACCGCGGGGAAGAGACCCAGTACTTC.

The chain employs TRBV10-2 and TRBJ2-7, with 10 nucleotides matching TRBD2. The trim removed 9 bases at V and 1 base at J, leaving 9 bases unmatched. Germline CDR1 WSHSY, CDR2 SAAADI. CDR3 length equals 15 residues. CDR3 loop: CASGTGTSVSYEQYF. The CDR3 DNA reads as TGCGCCAGTGGGACCGGGACTAGCGTTTCCTACGAGCAGTACTTC.

This clonotype was counted ten times or more. The chain joins TRBV12-3 or TRBV12-4 to TRBJ1-2, with D possibly TRBD1 on 6 matching bases. V lost 4 bases to trimming and J lost 4 bases, with 10 bases between them. This CDR3 contains 13 residues. The CDR3 DNA reads as TGTGCCAGCAGTTCCGGCAGGGGCTATGGCTACACCTTC. This gives the protein CASSSGRGYGYTF.

The chain recombines TRBV7-8 with TRBJ2-5, with D uncertain. V lost 5 bases, J lost 5 bases, and 6 bases lay in between. CDR3 length: 11 residues. Germline CDR1 and CDR2: SGHVS and FQNEAQ. CDR3 DNA sequence: TGTGCCAGCAGCCCGCCGGAGACCCAGTACTTC. Encoded protein: CASSPPETQYF.

This clonotype was detected a few times. This rearrangement joins TRBV7-2 to TRBJ1-5, with D hard to call. This CDR3 has 14 amino acids. The V end was cut by 3 bases, the J end by 0 bases, with 6 bases between. Germline lookup yields CDR1 SGHTA and CDR2 FQGNSA. Here the CDR3 reads CASSFRSSNQPQHF. As DNA, the CDR3 is TGTGCCAGCAGCTTTCGAAGTAGCAATCAGCCCCAGCATTTT.

The rearrangement links TRBV5-5 to TRBJ2-1; 10 nucleotides align to TRBD2. V shed 2 bases, J shed 9 bases, and the junction held 5 bases outside the gene matches. This CDR3 region has 14 residues. Germline CDR1 SGHKS, CDR2 YYEKEE (reference sequence). CDR3 sequence reads: CASSLLAGIAEQFF. The CDR3 DNA is TGTGCCAGCAGCTTACTAGCGGGAATAGCTGAGCAGTTCTTC.